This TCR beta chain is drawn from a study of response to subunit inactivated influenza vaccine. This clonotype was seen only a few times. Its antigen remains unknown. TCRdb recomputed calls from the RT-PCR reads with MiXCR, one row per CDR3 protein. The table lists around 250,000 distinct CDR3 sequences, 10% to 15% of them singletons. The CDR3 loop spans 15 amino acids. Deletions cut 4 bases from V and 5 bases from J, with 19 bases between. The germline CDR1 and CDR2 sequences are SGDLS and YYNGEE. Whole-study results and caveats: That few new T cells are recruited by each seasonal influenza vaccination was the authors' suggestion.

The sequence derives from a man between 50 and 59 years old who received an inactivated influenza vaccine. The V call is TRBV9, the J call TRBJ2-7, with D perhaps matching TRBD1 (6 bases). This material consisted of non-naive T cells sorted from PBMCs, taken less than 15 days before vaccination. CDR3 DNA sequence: TGTGCCAGCAGCCCAAGTCCCGGGACATTCAACGAGCAGTACTTC. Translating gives CASSPSPGTFNEQYF.